This passage covers 5 T cell receptor beta chains from one sample sequenced in a study of T cells in Graves' hyperthyroidism and ophthalmopathy. TCR beta CDR3 regions were amplified from RNA transcripts. The primer set for the first-round RT-PCR of the TCR CDR3 was HTBI. TCRdb called the multiplex PCR reads again in MiXCR, with one record for every CDR3 protein. The table lists a few hundred thousand distinct CDR3 sequences, roughly a sixth of them singletons. The source material was blood. The origin of the receptors is a woman in her thirties or forties with Graves' ophthalmopathy.

The rearrangement links TRBV6-1 to TRBJ2-3, with D possibly TRBD1 on 6 matching bases. This CDR3 comprises 14 residues. V was cut by 6 bases and J by 6 bases, with 16 bases left in between. Germline CDR1 reads MNHNS; CDR2 reads SASEGT. As DNA, the CDR3 is TGTGCCAGCAGCACAGGGTCCCCCCCTGATACGCAGTATTTT. It encodes CASSTGSPPDTQYF.

The chain is built from TRBV15 and TRBJ1-1; D gene ambiguous. V was shortened by 0 bases and J by 10 bases, with 15 bases between the two germline ends. Germline V lookup: CDR1 LNHNV, CDR2 YYDKDF (reference sequence). The CDR3 is made up of 14 amino acids. The CDR3 DNA sequence: TGTGCCACCAGCAGAGATTTCTCCTCGGGCGGAGCTTTCTTT. This encodes CATSRDFSSGGAFF.

Only a few counts were recorded for this clonotype. One end of the junction is discordant with germline, which a read error may explain. The CDR3, as DNA: TGTGCCACCAGTGATTATCGAGCGGGAAGCTACAATGAGCAGCTCTTC. It yields the protein CATSDYRAGSYNEQLF. The rearrangement joins TRBV24-1 to TRBJ2-1; TRBD2 aligns across 7 bases. Germline CDR1 reads KGHDR; CDR2 reads SFDVKD. The CDR3 loop spans 16 amino acids.

Many counts were recorded for this clonotype. The rearrangement links TRBV20-1 to TRBJ2-3; D ambiguous. The CDR3 covers 12 residues. Trimming removed 4 bases at V and 2 bases at J, with 7 bases between. Germline V lookup: CDR1 DFQATT, CDR2 SNEGSKA (reference sequence). CDR3: CSAKTNTDTQYF. CDR3 in DNA: TGCAGTGCTAAGACCAACACAGATACGCAGTATTTT.

The chain employs TRBV7-9 and TRBJ1-4, with TRBD1 matching 11 bases. Germline-derived CDR1 and CDR2 are SEHNR and FQNEAQ (reference sequence). The CDR3 spans 16 residues. Trimming cost V 5 bases and J 8 bases; bases outside gene matches: 10. The CDR3 nucleotides read TGTGCCAGCAGCCCCCCAGCCGGGACAGGGGGGGAAAAACTGTTTTTT. It encodes CASSPPAGTGGEKLFF.